A selection of T cell receptor beta chains follows, all from one sample in a study of radiation and T cells in renal cell carcinoma. Data came from immunoSEQ multiplex PCR; TCRdb stores just in-frame clones and leaves some out. The sample contains some 120,000 clones, 75% to 85% of which appear only once. The sequencing used blood, collected from a patient whose treatment included radiotherapy and nephrectomy. The receptor set was obtained from a woman between 55 and 75 years old with renal cell carcinoma. The CDR3 runs from the conserved cysteine through the conserved F or W. D genes are given only for firm matches. Expanded clones are given a class, and other clones once, few, many or no size at all.

TGTGCCAGCAGTTACTCGAGGAGGGCCGGCGATACCGCTTTCTTT	CASSYSRRAGDTAFF	-	TRBV6-6	TRBJ1-1	-
TGTGCCAGCAGCCCGGGGGGGCGCTACGAGCAGTACTTC	CASSPGGRYEQYF	TRBD2	TRBV13	TRBJ2-7	-
TGTGCCAGCAGCTTAGCCACAGGTGTGACATATGGCTACACCTTC	CASSLATGVTYGYTF	-	TRBV7-9	TRBJ1-2	-
TGTGCCAGCATCTTAGCGGGGGCCTTCTCTAATGAGCAGTTCTTC	CASILAGAFSNEQFF	TRBD2	TRBV2	TRBJ2-1	-
TGTGCCAGTAGTATTAACAGGGGCGACACCGGGGAGCTGTTTTTT	CASSINRGDTGELFF	TRBD1	TRBV19	TRBJ2-2	few
TGCGCCAGCAGCTTTCTCAGGGGGAAGAACACTGAAGCTTTCTTT	CASSFLRGKNTEAFF	TRBD1	TRBV5-1	TRBJ1-1	-
TGTGCCAGCAGTGAAATCACCTTC	CASSEITF	-	TRBV6-6	TRBJ1-2	-
TGTGCCAGCAAAGGGCGTGGTACCTACGAGCAGTACTTC	CASKGRGTYEQYF	-	TRBV6-6	TRBJ2-7	-
TGTGCCAGCAACCGGCCCGGGTGGGGGAACACTGAAGCTTTCTTT	CASNRPGWGNTEAFF	-	TRBV7-9	TRBJ1-1	few
TGTGCCAGCACCAATAGGGGAGCTGGAAACACCATATATTTT	CASTNRGAGNTIYF	-	TRBV7-9	TRBJ1-3	-
TGCGCCAGCAGCTTGAGGGGACCCTCAAGAGTGAACACTGAAGCTTTCTTT	CASSLRGPSRVNTEAFF	-	TRBV5-1	TRBJ1-1	-
TGTGCCAGCAGCTTGGGGCCCGGGGAGCTGTTTTTT	CASSLGPGELFF	-	TRBV5-6	TRBJ2-2	-
TGTGCCAGCAGTTTATTAGGGTACACTGAAGCTTTCTTT	CASSLLGYTEAFF	-	TRBV28	TRBJ1-1	few
TGTGCCAGCAGCTTGGGGGACAGGGGTGCCAAAAACATTCAGTACTTC	CASSLGDRGAKNIQYF	TRBD1	TRBV7-9	TRBJ2-4	-
TGTGCCACTAAGGGACTAGCGGAGGTCACAGATACGCAGTATTTT	CATKGLAEVTDTQYF	TRBD2	TRBV19	TRBJ2-3	-
TGTGCCAGCAGTTCCTCTGGGAGGGCCAAAAACATTCAGTACTTC	CASSSSGRAKNIQYF	-	TRBV28	TRBJ2-4	-
TGTGCCAGCAGCTTAGGACAACTAGCGATCTATGAGCAGTTCTTC	CASSLGQLAIYEQFF	TRBD2	TRBV7-2	TRBJ2-1	-
TGTGCCAGCTACAGGGGACTTAACACCGGGGAGCTGTTTTTT	CASYRGLNTGELFF	-	TRBV28	TRBJ2-2	-
TGTGCCAGCAGCGTAGGCAGGTTTTCCACAGATACGCAGTATTTT	CASSVGRFSTDTQYF	-	TRBV9	TRBJ2-3	-
TGTGCCAGCAGTTCGATGACCGGGGAGCTGTTTTTT	CASSSMTGELFF	-	TRBV25-1	TRBJ2-2	few
TGTGCCAGTAGTATCGGTAGCGGGAGGGCCCTGTCCGACGAGCAGTACTTC	CASSIGSGRALSDEQYF	TRBD2	TRBV19	TRBJ2-7	-